These 3 T cell receptor beta chains share one sample of origin, sequenced in a study of blood T cell repertoires in COVID-19. Sequenced by immunoSEQ multiplex PCR; TCRdb stores in-frame clones only, minus some. This sample has about 160,000 clones; 82% occur once, and the top ten carry roughly 6.4%. Sequenced material: peripheral blood. These TCRs come from a woman between 40 and 50 years old with COVID-19, enrolled during active disease.

This chain joins TRBV30 and TRBJ1-1, with 9 bases fitting TRBD1. Germline lookup yields CDR1 GTSNPN and CDR2 SVGIG (reference sequence). The CDR3 runs 14 residues. V lost 3 bases, J lost 8 bases, and 10 bases stayed unmatched. The CDR3, as DNA: TGTGCCTGGAGCACAGGGGGCCCTGGGACCGAAGCTTTCTTT. It is translated as CAWSTGGPGTEAFF. Full variable domain (remainder filled in from reference TRBV30 and TRBJ1-1): SQTIHQWPATLVQPVGSPLSLECTVEGTSNPNLYWYRQAAGRGLQLLFYSVGIGQISSEVPQNLSASRPQDRQFILSSKKLLLSDSGFYLCAWSTGGPGTEAFFGQGTRLTVV.

CDR3 sequence reads: CASSGMTSGNEQFF. Here the CDR3 DNA reads TGTGCCAGCAGCGGAATGACTAGTGGCAATGAGCAGTTCTTC. The chain carries TRBV9 and TRBJ2-1, with a weak D call TRBD2 (6 bases). The CDR3 has 14 residues. CDR1 and CDR2 from the germline V gene are SGDLS and YYNGEE. Trimming took off 3 bases at V and 6 bases at J, with 13 bases between the two ends. Drawing the rest from reference TRBV9 and TRBJ2-1, the complete variable domain is DSGVTQTPKHLITATGQRVTLRCSPRSGDLSVYWYQQSLDQGLQFLIQYYNGEERAKGNILERFSAQQFPDLHSELNLSSLELGDSALYFCASSGMTSGNEQFFGPGTRLTVL.

This clone was detected only a few times. J is TRBJ2-3 and V is TRBV7-2, with 8 bases matching TRBD2. Trimming took 5 bases from V and 5 from J; bases not matched to a gene: 3. The germline V gene has CDR1 SGHTA and CDR2 FQGNSA. The CDR3 runs to 13 residues. In nucleotides, the CDR3 is TGTGCCAGCAGCAGCGGGAGAAGAGATACGCAGTATTTT. This translates into CASSSGRRDTQYF. The full variable domain, with the rest looked up from reference TRBV7-2 and TRBJ2-3, is GAGVSQSPSNKVTEKGKDVELRCDPISGHTALYWYRQSLGQGLEFLIYFQGNSAPDKSGLPSDRFSAERTGGSVSTLTIQRTQQEDSAVYLCASSSGRRDTQYFGPGTRLTVL.